A selection of T cell receptor beta chains follows, all from one sample in a study of T cell repertoires in cytomegalovirus infection. TCRdb re-called the reads with MiXCR, one entry per CDR3 protein. The data show 450,000 to 550,000 distinct CDR3 sequences, with about 44% seen just once and about two fifths held by the top ten. What these receptors recognize is not known. Sequences were derived from cultured PBMCs, sampled from culture after CMV antigen stimulation. The source of these receptors is a human donor in good health (CMV status not recorded). Some clones in this sample may be carry-over from other donors' samples. Both conserved end residues are part of each CDR3. The D gene is left open where the match is weak. Rows give clone size only sometimes, using once, few, many, or a class for an expanded clone.

d_call,clone_size,v_call,j_call,cdr3_nt,cdr3_aa
.,.,TRBV14,TRBJ2-3,TGTGCCAGCAGCCAAGGGATGGGTCGGGCAAGTGACCGGGATACGCAGTATTTT,CASSQGMGRASDRDTQYF
.,.,TRBV10-3,TRBJ2-5,TGTGCCATCAGCCAGGGGACGTTCCAAGAGACCCAGTACTTC,CAISQGTFQETQYF
TRBD1,few,TRBV9,TRBJ2-3,TGTGCCAGCAGCGTAGATTCCGGGACAGGGGTGCAGGATACGCAGTATTTT,CASSVDSGTGVQDTQYF
TRBD2,.,TRBV7-9,TRBJ2-1,TGTGCCAGCAGCTTCCCTAGCGGGAGCCCCTACAATGAGCAGTTCTTC,CASSFPSGSPYNEQFF
.,.,TRBV19,TRBJ1-1,TGTGCCAGTAGTATGAGCGGGGGCTGGAACACTGAAGCTTTCTTT,CASSMSGGWNTEAFF
.,.,TRBV19,TRBJ1-4,TGTGCCAGTAGTTTTGGCAAAGGAAAACTGTTTTTT,CASSFGKGKLFF
TRBD2,.,TRBV6-1,TRBJ2-1,TGTGCCAGCGGGAGGGCCTGGGTCTATGAGCAGTTCTTC,CASGRAWVYEQFF
.,few,TRBV7-2,TRBJ1-2,TGTGCCAGCAGCCTCAAATCCTTCGGTTCTGGCTACACCTTC,CASSLKSFGSGYTF
.,few,TRBV7-2,TRBJ2-5,TGTGCCAGCAGCTTAGTCCGGGACTTTCAAGAGACCCAGTACTTC,CASSLVRDFQETQYF
TRBD1,few,TRBV7-2,TRBJ1-5,TGTGCCAGCAGCCCCCGACAGGGGTTCCCCCCCTATCAGCCCCAGCATTTT,CASSPRQGFPPYQPQHF
.,.,TRBV7-9,TRBJ1-4,TGTGCCAGCGGGGACCGGGAACCCATTGTCGTAAAACTGTTTTTT,CASGDREPIVVKLFF
.,.,TRBV30,TRBJ2-7,TGTGCCTGGAGTCCCGGGGCCCACGAGCAGTACTTC,CAWSPGAHEQYF
.,few,TRBV7-2,TRBJ1-4,TGTGCCAGCAGCACAGCAGGGGTGTCCAATGAAAAACTGTTTTTT,CASSTAGVSNEKLFF
TRBD2,few,TRBV7-9,TRBJ2-1,TGTGCCAGCAGCCCTAGCGGGGGGGCCTACAATGAGCAGTTCTTC,CASSPSGGAYNEQFF
.,.,TRBV7-2,TRBJ1-5,TGTGCCAGCAGCTTATGGTCGGTAGAGCCCCAGCATTTT,CASSLWSVEPQHF
.,many,TRBV7-4,TRBJ2-1,TGTGCCAGCAGCTCCACCGGGGCCCTCCTCGGGAATGAGCAGTTCTTC,CASSSTGALLGNEQFF
TRBD1,few,TRBV7-2,TRBJ2-3,TGTGCCAGCAGCTTTGGTTATTACGGGACAGACAACACAGATACGCAGTATTTT,CASSFGYYGTDNTDTQYF
TRBD1,.,TRBV6-8,TRBJ2-5,TGTGCCAGCGGGCGGAACAGGGGCCAAGAGACCCAGTACTTC,CASGRNRGQETQYF
.,.,TRBV5-4,TRBJ1-1,TGTGCCAGCAGCTTGGATTTTACGAACACTGAAGCTTTCTTT,CASSLDFTNTEAFF
.,.,TRBV28,TRBJ2-1,TGTGCCAGCGGGGGGCCCTTCGATGAGCAGTTCTTC,CASGGPFDEQFF
.,few,TRBV7-8,TRBJ2-3,TGTGCCAGCAGCTTAGTATCACTAGATTCAGATACGCAGTATTTT,CASSLVSLDSDTQYF
TRBD1,.,TRBV2,TRBJ2-3,TGTGCCAGCATGCTGACAGGGGGCGCGACAGATACGCAGTATTTT,CASMLTGGATDTQYF
.,.,TRBV5-6,TRBJ2-7,TGTGCCAGCAGCCCGAGGAGGGGTTCAACCTACGAGCAGTACTTC,CASSPRRGSTYEQYF
.,.,TRBV12-5,TRBJ2-5,TGTGCTAGTGGTTTGGGTACTAGCGAGACCCAGTACTTC,CASGLGTSETQYF
TRBD2,once,TRBV6-4,TRBJ2-1,TGTGCCAGCAGTGAGGAGCGGGGGGATGAGCAGTTCTTC,CASSEERGDEQFF
TRBD1,.,TRBV5-4,TRBJ1-1,TGTGCCAGCAGCCGTGGGACAGTGGCTGAAGCTTTCTTT,CASSRGTVAEAFF
.,.,TRBV7-6,TRBJ1-2,TGTGCCAGCAGCTTAACTCCGGGTACATGGAGCTACACCTTC,CASSLTPGTWSYTF
.,.,TRBV9,TRBJ2-4,TGTGCCACCCCCCGGGTTGCCAAAAACATTCAGTACTTC,CATPRVAKNIQYF
TRBD1,.,TRBV6-1,TRBJ2-3,TGTGCCAGCAGTGACTTTGGGACAGGCTACACAGATACGCAGTATTTT,CASSDFGTGYTDTQYF
TRBD2,once,TRBV9,TRBJ2-7,TGTGCCAGCAGCGCCCTAGCGGTGCTGGGGAACGAGCAGTACTTC,CASSALAVLGNEQYF
.,.,TRBV15,TRBJ2-5,TGTGCCACCAGCAGGGAAAAGTGGGAGACCCAGTACTTC,CATSREKWETQYF
.,.,TRBV12-3/TRBV12-4,TRBJ2-5,TGTGCCAGCAGTTTAGTGGGACAACCGGGGGAGACCCAGTACTTC,CASSLVGQPGETQYF
TRBD1,few,TRBV20-1,TRBJ1-6,TGCAGTGCTCGCACAGGGGGCGGAGGATCACCCCTCCACTTT,CSARTGGGGSPLHF
.,.,TRBV29-1,TRBJ2-5,TGCAGCGTGCGAGAAAGAGAGACCCAGTACTTC,CSVRERETQYF
.,.,TRBV7-2,TRBJ2-3,TGTGCCAGCGGCAAGGGGCTAAGCACAGATACGCAGTATTTT,CASGKGLSTDTQYF
.,once,TRBV19,TRBJ1-5,TGTGCCAGTAGCCGCCTAGAAGGGTCGCATCAGCCCCAGCATTTT,CASSRLEGSHQPQHF
TRBD1,.,TRBV28,TRBJ2-1,TGTGCCAGCAGTATCTACAGGGGGGCCCACTACAATGAGCAGTTCTTC,CASSIYRGAHYNEQFF
.,.,TRBV11-2,TRBJ2-7,TGTGCCAGCACTCCTTCCACCACCAGCTCCTACGAGCAGTACTTC,CASTPSTTSSYEQYF
.,many,TRBV7-2,TRBJ1-5,TGTGCCAGCAGCTGGGAAAGCAATCAGCCCCAGCATTTT,CASSWESNQPQHF
TRBD2,few,TRBV5-6,TRBJ2-5,TGTGCCAGCAGCTTAACGGGACTAGCGATCGAGACCCAGTACTTC,CASSLTGLAIETQYF
.,.,TRBV11-2,TRBJ2-7,TGTGCCAGCAGCACGGGTAGCTCCTACGAGCAGTACTTC,CASSTGSSYEQYF
TRBD1,few,TRBV7-2,TRBJ2-5,TGTGCCAGCAGCCGGACAGGGCCAACTTCGGAGACCCAGTACTTC,CASSRTGPTSETQYF
TRBD1,few,TRBV6-1,TRBJ1-1,TGTGCCAGCGCCTATCGGGACAGATTAACTGAAGCTTTCTTT,CASAYRDRLTEAFF
.,.,TRBV11-3,TRBJ2-1,TGTGCCAGCAGCCTGGGGGTAACTAGCCTCAATGAGCAGTTCTTC,CASSLGVTSLNEQFF
.,few,TRBV7-2,TRBJ1-4,TGTGCCAGCAGCTTTAACGGGGATAATGAAAAACTGTTTTTT,CASSFNGDNEKLFF
.,.,TRBV27,TRBJ2-7,TGTGCCAGCAGTTTCGGGGTGTTTGGGGCCTACGAGCAGTACTTC,CASSFGVFGAYEQYF
.,.,TRBV10-2,TRBJ2-1,TGCGCCAGCAGTGAGACGGGCTATGAGCAGTTCTTC,CASSETGYEQFF
.,.,TRBV7-8,TRBJ2-2,TGTGCCAGCAGCTTACAAGGCGGGGAGCTGTTTTTT,CASSLQGGELFF
TRBD2,.,TRBV2,TRBJ2-2,TGTGCCAGCAGTGATGGCCTAGCGGGGGTCACCGGGGAGCTGTTTTTT,CASSDGLAGVTGELFF